The 22 T cell receptor beta chains below come from one sample, sequenced in a study of OX40 agonist ivuxolimab in advanced cancers. Receptor libraries were prepared by the immunoSEQ multiplex PCR assay. What TCRdb holds here is the immuneACCESS table cut down to in-frame rearrangements. Part of the clones is not present; checked against another copy, under half of the missing clones reflect an unresolved V gene, and the others are unexplained. The sample table records about 88,000 clones; roughly 85% of these occur just once. The biggest ten clones account for approximately 0.22% of the sample. The sample here was CD4+ or CD8+ T cells sorted from blood, taken in a trial of the OX40 agonist ivuxolimab. Receptors were obtained from an adult with an advanced solid tumor such as melanoma, head and neck, liver or kidney cancer.

The rearrangement joins TRBV6-5 to TRBJ2-5, with TRBD1 matching 9 bases. The CDR3 extends over 15 amino acids. J was trimmed by 4 bases and V by 5 bases; bases with no gene match: 8. Per the germline V gene, CDR1 is MNHEY and CDR2 is SVGAGI. This chain's CDR3 is CASSASGTGSETQYF. For the CDR3, the DNA is TGTGCCAGCAGTGCCTCCGGGACAGGGTCAGAGACCCAGTACTTC.

This clone was recorded many times. The V and J genes are TRBV6-6 and TRBJ1-2; tentative D call: TRBD1 (5 bases). V was trimmed by 7 bases and J by 3 bases, leaving 15 bases between them. This CDR3 contains 14 residues. Per germline, CDR1 MNHNY and CDR2 SVGAGI (reference sequence). The CDR3 DNA follows: TGTGCCAGCAATGGCGGGGCTCGGGACTATGGCTACACCTTC. This gives the protein CASNGGARDYGYTF.

The chain has TRBV5-1 and TRBJ2-1; possibly TRBD2 for D (6 bases). There are 14 residues in the CDR3. Germline CDR1 SGHRS, CDR2 YFSETQ. The V end lost 4 bases, the J end lost 7 bases, and 15 bases lay between the germline ends. This CDR3 is CASSPGVPLNEQFF. The CDR3 DNA sequence: TGCGCCAGCAGCCCGGGAGTCCCTTTGAATGAGCAGTTCTTC.

This clone came up a few times. This rearrangement joins TRBV28 to TRBJ1-5, with TRBD1 matching 7 bases. Germline-derived CDR1 and CDR2 are MDHEN and SYDVKM. V gave up 5 bases and J gave up 2 bases; unmatched junction bases: 3. The CDR3 sequence is 14 residues long. The CDR3 loop is CASSPGQRNQPQHF. DNA of the CDR3: TGTGCCAGCAGTCCGGGACAGCGCAATCAGCCCCAGCATTTT.

This chain connects TRBV5-1 to TRBJ2-5; D unclear. The V end lost 4 bases, the J end lost 2 bases, and 15 bases lay between the germline ends. This CDR3 region has 15 residues. The germline CDR1 and CDR2 sequences are SGHRS and YFSETQ. DNA of the CDR3: TGCGCCAGCAGCCTATATCTAGGCGTTCAAGAGACCCAGTACTTC. Translating gives CASSLYLGVQETQYF.

The CDR3 sequence: CASSLNRYSYEQYF. CDR3 DNA: TGTGCCAGCAGTTTGAACAGGTACTCCTACGAGCAGTACTTC. The chain has TRBV27 and TRBJ2-7, with D perhaps TRBD1 (5 bases). The CDR3 has 14 amino acids. Between the trimmed V and J ends, which lost 3 bases and 0 bases, there was a span of 9 bases. CDR1 and CDR2 (germline): MNHEY, SMNVEV (reference sequence).

In its sample, this clone was seen a few times. The V and J genes are TRBV5-1 and TRBJ1-4; the match to TRBD1 covers 8 bases. The CDR3 has 14 residues. Trimming cost V 4 bases and J 8 bases; bases outside gene matches: 7. Per the germline V gene, CDR1 is SGHRS and CDR2 is YFSETQ. For the CDR3, the DNA is TGCGCCAGCAGCGCGGGACAGGTTACCGAAAAACTGTTTTTT. It yields the protein CASSAGQVTEKLFF.

V usage is TRBV23-1 and J usage is TRBJ1-1; D gene ambiguous. TRBV23-1 is an ORF, with its function uncertain. The CDR3 totals 14 residues. The germline V and J ends were trimmed by 2 bases and 1 base, with 8 bases remaining between them. CDR3: CASSQTAQNTEAFF. The CDR3 bases are TGCGCCAGCAGTCAAACGGCACAGAACACTGAAGCTTTCTTT.

The J gene is TRBJ2-3, the V gene TRBV9; TRBD2 agrees at 9 bases. After removal of 5 bases from V and 4 bases from J, the junction contained 11 bases not matched to a gene. Germline lookup yields CDR1 SGDLS and CDR2 YYNGEE. The CDR3 sequence is 16 residues long. The CDR3 is CASSALWREGSDTQYF. The CDR3, as DNA: TGTGCCAGCAGTGCCCTTTGGCGGGAGGGCTCAGATACGCAGTATTTT.

This rearrangement joins TRBV6-1 to TRBJ2-1; D possibly corresponds to TRBD2 (5 bases). The CDR3 covers 11 residues. V was cut by 6 bases and J by 12 bases, with 12 bases left in between. Germline V lookup: CDR1 MNHNS, CDR2 SASEGT. The CDR3 here is CASSGAVWQFF. In DNA form, the CDR3 reads TGTGCCAGCAGCGGAGCGGTCTGGCAGTTCTTC.

The rearrangement links TRBV7-3 to TRBJ1-4; 8 bases match TRBD1. The trim removed 5 bases at V and 8 bases at J, leaving 10 bases unmatched. The CDR3 has 15 residues. CDR1 is SGHTA, CDR2 FQGTGA, per germline. For the CDR3, the DNA is TGTGCCAGCAGCCAAGGGACAGGCTTAGACGAAAAACTGTTTTTT. Protein sequence: CASSQGTGLDEKLFF.

This clone was observed a few times. The chain recombines TRBV11-2 with TRBJ2-7; TRBD2 agrees at 10 bases. CDR1 is SGHAT, CDR2 FQNNGV, per germline. Trimming removed 6 bases from V and 2 bases from J; junction bases left unmatched: 7. The CDR3 consists of 15 residues. CDR3 loop: CASRQRTSGPYEQYF. CDR3 sequence (DNA): TGTGCCAGCAGGCAGAGGACTAGCGGTCCCTACGAGCAGTACTTC.

J is TRBJ2-2 and V is TRBV28; no clear D. Between the trimmed V and J ends, which lost 5 bases and 3 bases, there was a span of 13 bases. The CDR3 runs 15 residues. Germline CDR1 and CDR2: MDHEN and SYDVKM. The CDR3 DNA is TGTGCCAGCAGTCGCCCAAGGTCGGACACCGGGGAGCTGTTTTTT. Translation gives CASSRPRSDTGELFF.

The rearrangement uses TRBV5-6 and TRBJ2-3; D is perhaps TRBD2 (6 bases). CDR1 and CDR2 from the germline V gene are SGHDT and YYEEEE. Deletions cut 3 bases from V and 3 bases from J, with 8 bases between. The CDR3 has 13 amino acids. This chain's CDR3 is CASSSTRTDTQYF. Here the CDR3 DNA reads TGTGCCAGCAGCTCGACTAGAACAGATACGCAGTATTTT.

V is TRBV6-5 and J is TRBJ2-7; 7 nucleotides align to TRBD2. This CDR3 region has 14 residues. CDR1 is MNHEY, CDR2 SVGAGI, per germline. V lost 2 bases and J lost 2; bases outside the gene matches: 3. The CDR3 here is CASSYGGRPYEQYF. In nucleotides, the CDR3 is TGTGCCAGCAGTTACGGCGGGAGACCCTACGAGCAGTACTTC.

The J gene is TRBJ1-2, the V gene TRBV11-1, with a possible D match to TRBD1 (5 bases). Germline V gene data show CDR1 as SGHAT and CDR2 as FQDESV (reference sequence). V was shortened by 5 bases and J by 2 bases, with 9 bases between the two germline ends. This CDR3 comprises 13 residues. Written as DNA, the CDR3 is TGTGCCAGCAGCAGCCGGGACAACTATGGCTACACCTTC. Amino acid sequence: CASSSRDNYGYTF.

J is TRBJ2-3 and V is TRBV7-8; tentative D call: TRBD2 (5 bases). V was trimmed by 6 bases and J by 10 bases, leaving 20 bases between them. The germline V gene encodes CDR1 SGHVS and CDR2 FQNEAQ. The length of the CDR3 is 14 residues. The CDR3 loop is CASRLERTTSPQYF. In DNA, the CDR3 is TGTGCCAGCAGGCTCGAGCGGACCACCTCTCCGCAGTATTTT.

V gene TRBV30 combines with J gene TRBJ1-4; perhaps TRBD1 as D (6 bases). Trimming removed 4 bases at V and 3 bases at J, with 21 bases between. CDR3 length: 17 amino acids. Per the germline V gene, CDR1 is GTSNPN and CDR2 is SVGIG (reference sequence). As DNA, the CDR3 is TGTGCCTGGACCTCTGGGATAGGGGGGGTATCTAATGAAAAACTGTTTTTT. This encodes CAWTSGIGGVSNEKLFF.

This clone was counted a single time. V gene TRBV4-3 combines with J gene TRBJ1-1; D possibly corresponds to TRBD1 (5 bases). Trimming took 6 bases from V and 5 from J, leaving 19 bases between them. Germline CDR1 LGHNA, CDR2 YSLEER. This CDR3 comprises 15 residues. Here the CDR3 reads CASRLPGGRITEAFF. As DNA, the CDR3 is TGCGCCAGCAGGCTCCCCGGGGGACGGATTACTGAAGCTTTCTTT.

The V call is TRBV9, the J call TRBJ2-3, with D hard to call. Germline assignment: CDR1 SGDLS and CDR2 YYNGEE. The V end lost 0 bases, the J end lost 2 bases, and 19 bases lay between the germline ends. The length of the CDR3 is 18 residues. This chain's CDR3 is CASSVGSGRSTVTDTQYF. CDR3 bases: TGTGCCAGCAGCGTAGGGTCGGGCCGGAGTACCGTCACAGATACGCAGTATTTT.

The genes are TRBV7-9 and TRBJ2-3; 10 bases line up with TRBD2. The germline gives CDR1 SEHNR, CDR2 FQNEAQ (reference sequence). V dropped 1 base and J dropped 4; count of bases not matched to a gene: 5. The CDR3 runs 16 residues. CDR3 sequence (DNA): TGTGCCAGCAGCTTAGGCAGCGGGGGGGCGGCAGATACGCAGTATTTT. Encoded protein: CASSLGSGGAADTQYF.

The J gene is TRBJ1-1, the V gene TRBV25-1; D is unresolved. Trimming removed 8 bases from V and 4 bases from J, with 14 bases in between. Per the germline V gene, CDR1 is MGHDK and CDR2 is SYGVNS. CDR3 size: 13 residues. CDR3 sequence: CASHGRTVTEAFF. CDR3 in DNA: TGTGCCAGCCATGGACGGACGGTCACTGAAGCTTTCTTT.